This T cell receptor (beta chain) was identified in a study of Ad26.COV2.S vaccination and SARS-CoV-2 variants. Across the whole study: Ad26.COV2.S given intramuscularly, once or twice 56 days apart.

CDR1 LNHDA and CDR2 SQIVND come from the germline V gene (reference sequence). The CDR3 has 20 amino acids. Between the trimmed V and J ends, which lost 5 bases and 10 bases, there was a span of 36 bases. Noted treatment: around 19 received Ad26.COV2.S at low or high dose, single or two shots; 5 received placebo; per-sample allocation not given. The study sampled participants on day 63 after the first vaccine or placebo injection. A word on this clone: Antigen unknown.

The repertoire was sequenced with immunoSEQ multiplex PCR; TCRdb's copy has only in-frame clones and lacks some. This repertoire shows about 440,000 clones, about 92% found once; its top ten account for about 4.1%. Study findings and constraints: Vaccine recipients surpassed placebo recipients in spike-specific TCR breadth. Reportedly, after vaccination the spike-specific CD8+ and CD4+ T cell responses displayed substantial breadth. It was found that vaccine and placebo recipients had similar non-spike TCR breadth.

The clonotype comes from a person aged 18-60 years who received the Ad26.COV2.S COVID-19 vaccine or a placebo. The sample was peripheral blood, taken in a trial of Ad26.COV2.S vaccine versus placebo. J is TRBJ2-1 and V is TRBV19; D perhaps matches TRBD2 (6 bases). CDR3 protein: CASSGIEGRGGIREGLEQFF. The CDR3 DNA reads TGTGCCAGTAGTGGAATAGAGGGCAGAGGAGGGATAAGAGAGGGGTTAGAGCAGTTCTTC. Together with reference TRBV19 and TRBJ2-1, the CDR3 gives the full variable domain: DGGITQSPKYLFRKEGQNVTLSCEQNLNHDAMYWYRQDPGQGLRLIYYSQIVNDFQKGDIAEGYSVSREKKESFPLTVTSAQKNPTAFYLCASSGIEGRGGIREGLEQFFGPGTRLTVL.